Many counts were recorded for the clone carrying this T cell receptor beta chain. Its specificity is not known. Patients showing uncontrolled infection, other autoimmune disease, pregnancy or lactation were ineligible. Each 10 ml fresh peripheral blood draw supplied the PBMCs. These data are taken from a study of T cells in Graves' hyperthyroidism and ophthalmopathy. V was shortened by 1 base and J by 2 bases, with 9 bases between the two germline ends. CDR1 is SGHDT and CDR2 is YYEEEE in the germline V gene. The CDR3 length is 15 residues. RNA transcripts gave rise to amplified TCR beta CDR3 regions. With the HTBI primer set, the TCR CDR3 went through a first round of RT-PCR. TCRdb redid the calling of the multiplex PCR reads with MiXCR, one entry per CDR3 protein. The table records some 500,000 distinct CDR3 sequences, 13% to 15% of them present only once. Study findings and constraints: Ophthalmopathy and stable hyperthyroidism were told apart by a 13 V-J model. Among clonotypes expanded in thyroid above 0.001, most were also found in blood.

Sequenced material: blood. This TCR derives from a woman between 18 and 29 years old with Graves' hyperthyroidism. The V gene is TRBV5-6, the J gene TRBJ1-4; D is perhaps TRBD1 (6 bases). CDR3 coding DNA: TGTGCCAGCAGCTTGACAGGGTTGACTAATGAAAAACTGTTTTTT. This translates into CASSLTGLTNEKLFF.